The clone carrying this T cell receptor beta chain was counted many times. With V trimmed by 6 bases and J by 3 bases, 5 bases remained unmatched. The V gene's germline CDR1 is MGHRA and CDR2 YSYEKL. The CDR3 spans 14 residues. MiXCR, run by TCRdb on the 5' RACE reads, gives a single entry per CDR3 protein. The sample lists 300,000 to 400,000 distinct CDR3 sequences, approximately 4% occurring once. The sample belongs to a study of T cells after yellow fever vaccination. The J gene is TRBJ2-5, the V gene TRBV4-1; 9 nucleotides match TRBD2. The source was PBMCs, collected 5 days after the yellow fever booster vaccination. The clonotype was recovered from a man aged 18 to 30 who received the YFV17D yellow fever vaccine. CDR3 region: CASSSAGGKETQYF. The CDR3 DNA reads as TGCGCCAGCAGTTCTGCGGGGGGGAAAGAGACCCAGTACTTC.